Shown below are 6 T cell receptor beta chains from a single sample sequenced in a study of shared clonotypes between healthy human individuals. Clones were sequenced by immunoSEQ multiplex PCR, and TCRdb holds only the in-frame ones, with some missing. The profile shows a few million clones, over 85% of them singletons. Sequences were obtained from naive CD4+ T cells sorted from blood. As for subset: CD45RA+ positively selected. The receptor set was obtained from a man between 18 and 35 years old in good health.

V usage is TRBV28 and J usage is TRBJ2-6, with D maybe TRBD1 (6 bases). Trimming took 7 bases from V and 2 from J, leaving 15 bases between them. In germline, CDR1 is MDHEN, CDR2 SYDVKM. The CDR3 consists of 16 residues. CDR3: CASTIGGPAGANVLTF. CDR3 DNA sequence: TGTGCCAGCACCATTGGGGGCCCAGCTGGGGCCAACGTCCTGACTTTC.

DNA of the CDR3: TGTGCCAGCAGTAAAGGAGATACGCAGTATTTT. Encoded protein: CASSKGDTQYF. This chain uses TRBV6-1 with TRBJ2-3; D is undetermined. V lost 5 bases, J lost 5 bases, and 5 bases lay in between. Germline V gene sequence: CDR1 MNHNS, CDR2 SASEGT. The CDR3 length is 11 residues.

As for this clone: Other DNA sequences within the sample encode an identical CDR3. The rearrangement joins TRBV5-1 to TRBJ2-5; D is undetermined. Per the germline V gene, CDR1 is SGHRS and CDR2 is YFSETQ. The length of the CDR3 is 13 residues. V was shortened by 0 bases and J by 5 bases, with 8 bases between the two germline ends. CDR3 in DNA: TGCGCCAGCAGCTTGGGAGGCAGGGAGACCCAGTACTTC. Amino acid sequence: CASSLGGRETQYF.

This chain connects TRBV5-1 to TRBJ2-1, with D possibly called TRBD1 or TRBD2 (6 bases each). The V gene lost 1 base and the J gene lost 4 bases, with 12 bases spanning the gap. Germline CDR1 and CDR2: SGHRS and YFSETQ. The CDR3 extends over 15 amino acids. The CDR3 is CASSLPRGLYNEQFF. CDR3 in DNA: TGCGCCAGCAGCTTGCCCCGGGGGCTTTACAATGAGCAGTTCTTC. The whole variable domain, filled in from reference TRBV5-1 and TRBJ2-1, reads KAGVTQTPRYLIKTRGQQVTLSCSPISGHRSVSWYQQTPGQGLQFLFEYFSETQRNKGNFPGRFSGRQFSNSRSEMNVSTLELGDSALYLCASSLPRGLYNEQFFGPGTRLTVL.

V usage is TRBV19 and J usage is TRBJ2-1; maybe TRBD2 (6 bases). The CDR3 loop spans 14 amino acids. Germline V gene lookup returns CDR1 LNHDA and CDR2 SQIVND (reference sequence). With 11 bases removed from V and 2 bases from J, the gap between germline ends came to 16 bases. The chain's CDR3 is CAARSGVPYNEQFF. CDR3 DNA: TGTGCCGCCCGATCGGGGGTCCCCTACAATGAGCAGTTCTTC.

The gene calls are TRBV6-5 and TRBJ1-2, with a possible D match to TRBD1 (6 bases). The CDR3 extends over 15 amino acids. Trimming shortened V by 0 bases and J by 4 bases, and 12 bases separated the two germline ends. CDR1 and CDR2 from the germline V gene are MNHEY and SVGAGI. The CDR3 loop is CASSYSGGHIYGYTF. The DNA of the CDR3 is TGTGCCAGCAGTTACTCTGGGGGGCATATCTATGGCTACACCTTC.